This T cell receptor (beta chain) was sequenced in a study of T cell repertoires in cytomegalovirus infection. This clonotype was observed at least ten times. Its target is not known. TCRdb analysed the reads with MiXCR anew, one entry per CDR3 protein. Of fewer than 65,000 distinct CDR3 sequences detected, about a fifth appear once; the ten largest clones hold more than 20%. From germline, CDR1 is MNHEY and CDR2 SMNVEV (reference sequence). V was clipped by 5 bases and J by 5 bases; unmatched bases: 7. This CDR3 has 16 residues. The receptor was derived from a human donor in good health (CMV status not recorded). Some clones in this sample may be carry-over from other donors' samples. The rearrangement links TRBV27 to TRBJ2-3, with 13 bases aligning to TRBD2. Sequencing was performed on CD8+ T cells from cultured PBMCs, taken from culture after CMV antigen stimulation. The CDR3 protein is CASSPGTSGIIDTQYF. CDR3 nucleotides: TGTGCCAGCAGTCCAGGGACTAGCGGGATCATAGATACGCAGTATTTT.